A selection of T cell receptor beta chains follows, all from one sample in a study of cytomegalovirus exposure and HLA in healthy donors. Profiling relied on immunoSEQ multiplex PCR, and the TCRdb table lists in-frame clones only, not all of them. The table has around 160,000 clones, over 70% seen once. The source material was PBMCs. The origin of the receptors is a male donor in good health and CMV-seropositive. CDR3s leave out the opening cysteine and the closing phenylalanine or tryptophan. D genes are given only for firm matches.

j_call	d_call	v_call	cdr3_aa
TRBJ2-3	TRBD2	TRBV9	ASSLRGVFSDTQY
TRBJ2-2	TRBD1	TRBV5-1	ASSTGQGAGTGELF
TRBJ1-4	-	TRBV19	ASRSDLSTNEKLF
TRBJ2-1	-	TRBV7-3	ASSFRENEQF
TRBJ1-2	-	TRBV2	ASGREGRLSYGYT
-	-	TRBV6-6	ASSPPRYEQY
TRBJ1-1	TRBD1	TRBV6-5	ASREQGVGTEAF
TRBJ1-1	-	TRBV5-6	ASSSWSVAAEAF
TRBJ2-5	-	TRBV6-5	ASSPQPQMETQY
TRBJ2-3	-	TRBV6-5	ASSRDHTDTQY
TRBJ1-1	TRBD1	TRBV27	ASSTMTGKNTEAF
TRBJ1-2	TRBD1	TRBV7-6	ASSSGTGAYGYT
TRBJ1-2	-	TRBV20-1	SAYRDGYT
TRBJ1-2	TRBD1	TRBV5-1	ASSLPTGGADGYT
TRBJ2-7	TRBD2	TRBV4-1	ASSQGGSGVAYEQY
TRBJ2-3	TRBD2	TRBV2	ASTKGLSGPTDTQY
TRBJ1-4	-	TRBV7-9	ASSFQNLNEKLF
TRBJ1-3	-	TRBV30	AWSVRGNTIY
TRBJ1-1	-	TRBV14	ASSQRLGTTMNTEAF
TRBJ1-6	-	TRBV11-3	ASSFRDRYPAGAQSPLH
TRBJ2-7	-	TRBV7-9	ATEGSSYEQY
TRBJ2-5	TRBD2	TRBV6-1	ASRASGYQETQY